This T cell receptor beta chain appears in the sequencing data of a study of siplizumab effects on memory and regulatory T cells. The data were produced by immunoSEQ multiplex PCR, yet TCRdb's version contains in-frame clones alone and is incomplete. The table lists some 100,000 clones, about 95% of them singletons. For this clone: What it binds is not known.

General study findings and limits: Roughly 75-96% of dividing CD4+ or CD8+ clones were without an attributable naive or memory phenotype. A significant reduction in alloreactive sequences traceable to unstimulated CD4+ memory cells was produced by siplizumab.

Germline CDR1 is LNHDA and CDR2 is SQIVND (reference sequence). V was trimmed by 2 bases and J by 2 bases, leaving 13 bases between them. There are 15 residues in the CDR3. The chain employs TRBV19 and TRBJ2-7; D is unresolved. The TCR was taken from a human donor in good health. The specimen was Tregs sorted from blood. CDR3 DNA: TGTGCCAGTAGTATATTAAAAACAGCTACCTACGAGCAGTACTTC. Translated, it gives CASSILKTATYEQYF.